This paragraph reports one T cell receptor beta chain. Antigen: not known. This record belongs to a study of Ad26.COV2.S vaccination and SARS-CoV-2 variants. Study context: Once, or twice with 56 days between doses, Ad26.COV2.S was given intramuscularly. Study observations and caveats: In TCR breadth and depth analyses, total T cell responses may have been underestimated.

Libraries were prepared by immunoSEQ multiplex PCR; TCRdb keeps only in-frame clonotypes and omits some of them. The profile shows about 380,000 clones, about four fifths of them singletons. This sample's treatment: around 19 received Ad26.COV2.S at low or high dose, single or two shots; 5 received placebo; per-sample allocation not given. Sampling took place 63 days after the first vaccine or placebo injection. A Boston donor was an adult aged 18-55 years. An Ad26 vector carrying the Wuhan-strain SARS-CoV-2 spike served as the vaccine. Trimming took 2 bases from V and 7 from J; bases not matched to a gene: 8. This CDR3 spans 14 amino acids. Germline V gene sequence: CDR1 SQVTM, CDR2 ANQGSEA.

The receptor comes from a person aged 18 to 65 who received the Ad26.COV2.S COVID-19 vaccine or a placebo. This rearrangement joins TRBV29-1 to TRBJ1-2, with 9 bases matching TRBD1. The sample was peripheral blood, taken in a trial of Ad26.COV2.S vaccine versus placebo. The CDR3 protein is CSVETRDRVGGYTF. The CDR3 nucleotides are TGCAGCGTTGAAACCAGGGACAGGGTTGGTGGCTACACCTTC.